This TCR beta chain was found in a study of shared clonotypes between healthy human individuals. The V and J ends lost 6 bases and 7 bases respectively, with 9 bases between them. CDR1 and CDR2 (germline): SNHLY, FYNNEI. The CDR3 length is 11 residues. Several immunoSEQ plates held equal portions of the genomic DNA taken from each subset. In the study's own analysis: From ImmunoSEQ came sequences covering only the junction and carrying no quality scores, so filtering differed. The data were produced by immunoSEQ multiplex PCR, yet TCRdb's version contains in-frame clones alone and is incomplete. D and trimming come from the DNA, and the V and J calls and clone size come from that table. Of hundreds of thousands of clones listed, around 96% were seen once; the top ten hold approximately 0.12%. Study-wide results and limits: In a few donors, around 5% of naive CD4 clonotypes appeared in common. Depth of sequencing was expected to influence donor clonotype sharing.

The naive CD8 subset, CD45RO-negative cells positively selected for CCR7, excluded terminally differentiated effector memory CD45RA+ cells. With regard to this clone: Its cognate antigen is unknown.

The material sequenced was naive CD8+ T cells sorted from blood. The rearrangement joins TRBV2 to TRBJ1-1; D call uncertain. The receptor was isolated from a woman in her 30s in good health. CDR3 DNA sequence: TGTGCCAGCAGATCTTCACGTGAAGCTTTCTTT. Protein sequence: CASRSSREAFF.